This TCR beta chain was sequenced in a study of blood T cell repertoires in COVID-19 (dated by TCRdb to the early 2020s). General notes on the study: The collaborator samples originated in the United States, Italy and Spain and spanned the acute and convalescent phases of COVID-19. The material from the prospective study consisted of cDNA or gDNA derived from T cells, B-cell-depleted T cells, or PBMCs. The repertoires were released in a freely available public database meant as a resource for research on the immune response to SARS-CoV-2. The dataset comprised deeply sampled blood TCRbeta repertoires from subjects exposed to, actively infected with, or recovered from COVID-19. Where available, HLA class I and class II types were obtained from metadata supplied by the sample provider rather than from assay-based typing. The samples were drawn from the first 160 participants of the ongoing ImmuneRACE study and from more than 1,000 subjects provided by 6 global collaborators. A de-identified subject ID, COVID-19 status, age in years and sex were almost always included in the sample metadata.

Overall study outcomes, separate from this receptor: Clinical and demographic metadata were provided uncurated, with the amount varying by source and participant.

Worth noting for this clone: There is no known antigen for this receptor. Nothing much larger sits one base from this clone, and base qualities are not available.

Collaborating institutions collected whole blood in K2EDTA tubes following their own protocols. For TCRbeta analysis, collaborators shipped samples in one of three forms: frozen whole blood, isolated PBMCs, or DNA extracted from either of those sample types. The immunoSEQ Assay, a bias-controlled multiplex PCR, was used to amplify TCRbeta CDR3 regions from genomic DNA. As for the original processing: The number of nucleated cells in each sample was estimated by amplification of reference gene primers within the assay. To quantify the absolute abundance of each unique TCRbeta CDR3 rearrangement, sequence reads were collapsed and filtered. For each sample, productive Simpson clonality was calculated as the square root of Simpson's diversity index over productive rearrangements. The source is immuneACCESS, and TCRdb retained only in-frame sequences with V and J called. Part of the clones is not carried over; for the studies checked, unresolved V genes explain less than half of this, and the remainder is unexplained. V and J calls and clone size are those listed in that table; D and trimming were worked out from the DNA. The sample yields roughly 7,000 clones; approximately 88% were counted once. 20% to 25% of the sample rests with the top ten.

Sequences were obtained from peripheral blood. This TCR came from a human donor in a cohort sampled during active COVID-19.

The DNA sequence is as follows: TGTGCCAGCAGTGAATGGGGGGAGGGTGATTGGGCTGAGCAGTTCTTC. Its protein product is CASSEWGEGDWAEQFF. Recombination linked TRBV25-1 to TRBJ2-1, with 7 bases in between that match TRBD2. Taken from the germline V gene, the CDR1 and CDR2 loops are MGHDK and SYGVNS. Inclusive of the bounding cysteine and phenylalanine, the CDR3 is 16 residues long. Left in the record is the CDR3 DNA by itself, 48 bases read in frame from the first base. V has 1 base trimmed and J has 9 bases trimmed; junction bases matching no gene number 12.